These 13 T cell receptor beta chains share one sample of origin, sequenced in a study of shared clonotypes between healthy human individuals. The assay was immunoSEQ multiplex PCR, and TCRdb's table has in-frame clones only and misses some. The data contain over 1.4 million clones, approximately 97% of them singletons. The sequenced sample was naive CD4+ T cells sorted from blood. Subset given: CD45RA+ positively selected. The receptors here all came from a man aged 25 to 40 in good health.

This clone was observed a handful of times. V and J are TRBV9 and TRBJ1-2; D is possibly TRBD1 (5 bases). Germline V gene data show CDR1 as SGDLS and CDR2 as YYNGEE. V was pared by 3 bases and J by 3 bases, with 15 bases between. CDR3 length equals 15 residues. In DNA, the CDR3 is TGTGCCAGCAGCGCCTTAGGAGGAGGGGACTATGGCTACACCTTC. It is translated as CASSALGGGDYGYTF. Variable domain in full (rest from reference TRBV9 and TRBJ1-2): DSGVTQTPKHLITATGQRVTLRCSPRSGDLSVYWYQQSLDQGLQFLIQYYNGEERAKGNILERFSAQQFPDLHSELNLSSLELGDSALYFCASSALGGGDYGYTFGSGTRLTVV.

The V gene is TRBV6-4, the J gene TRBJ2-1, with TRBD2 matching 8 bases. From germline, CDR1 is MRHNA and CDR2 SNTAGT. V lost 5 bases to trimming and J lost 1 base; unmatched junction nucleotides: 4. The CDR3 is made up of 15 amino acids. In DNA, the CDR3 is TGTGCCAGCAGTTGGAGCGGGAGTTCCTACAATGAGCAGTTCTTC. It encodes CASSWSGSSYNEQFF.

The chain recombines TRBV19 with TRBJ1-2, with TRBD1 matching over 7 bases. J lost 0 bases, V lost 6 bases, and 13 bases had no gene match. Germline CDR1 reads LNHDA; CDR2 reads SQIVND (reference sequence). The CDR3 runs to 17 residues. This chain's CDR3 is CASSTLTGPVANYGYTF. DNA for the CDR3: TGTGCCAGTAGCACCCTGACAGGGCCAGTAGCTAACTATGGCTACACCTTC.

The rearrangement joins TRBV11-2 to TRBJ2-7; D may correspond to TRBD1 or TRBD2 (6 bases each). Trimming removed 5 bases at V and 0 bases at J, with 8 bases between. The CDR3 spans 13 residues. Germline V gene sequence: CDR1 SGHAT, CDR2 FQNNGV. The CDR3 DNA reads TGTGCCAGCAGCCGGGGGCCCTCCTACGAGCAGTACTTC. It specifies CASSRGPSYEQYF.

The V gene is TRBV9, the J gene TRBJ2-7; D is possibly TRBD1 or TRBD2 (5 bases each). The V gene's germline CDR1 is SGDLS and CDR2 YYNGEE. This CDR3 is 16 amino acids long. Trimming removed 0 bases from V and 3 bases from J, with 16 bases in between. The CDR3 sequence is CASSVGRWGSIYEQYF. The CDR3 DNA follows: TGTGCCAGCAGCGTAGGCCGATGGGGGAGTATCTACGAGCAGTACTTC.

This sequence joins TRBV27 and TRBJ1-1; D remains ambiguous. The V and J ends lost 0 bases and 4 bases respectively, with 9 bases between them. Germline values: CDR1 MNHEY, CDR2 SMNVEV (reference sequence). The CDR3 consists of 14 residues. The CDR3 sequence: CASSLSGQFTEAFF. The CDR3, as DNA: TGTGCCAGCAGTTTATCTGGGCAGTTCACTGAAGCTTTCTTT.

CDR3 nucleotides: TGTGCCAGCAGCGTAGCCGCGGGAGGCCTTTACAATGAGCAGTTCTTC. The encoded protein is CASSVAAGGLYNEQFF. This chain links TRBV9 with TRBJ2-1, with 8 bases identical to TRBD2. The CDR3 loop spans 16 amino acids. V lost 0 bases and J lost 4; bases outside the gene matches: 6. Germline CDR1 reads SGDLS; CDR2 reads YYNGEE.

V and J are TRBV18 and TRBJ2-7; TRBD2 might be the D (6 bases). Trimming took off 4 bases at V and 3 bases at J, with 22 bases between the two ends. There are 17 residues in the CDR3. From germline, CDR1 is KGHSH and CDR2 LQKENI. The DNA of the CDR3 is TGTGCCAGCTCACGATATAGCCTTGGGGGGAGGAACTACGAGCAGTACTTC. As protein: CASSRYSLGGRNYEQYF.

The genes are TRBV28 and TRBJ2-3, with 10 bases lining up with TRBD2. CDR3 length: 18 amino acids. After removal of 7 bases from V and 4 bases from J, the junction contained 17 bases not matched to a gene. CDR1 MDHEN and CDR2 SYDVKM come from the germline V gene. Written as DNA, the CDR3 is TGTGCCAGCACCCTAGGGGCCCTGCTAGCGGGAGTGGCAGATACGCAGTATTTT. Its translation: CASTLGALLAGVADTQYF.

This chain uses TRBV10-2 with TRBJ1-2, with D hard to call. CDR1 is WSHSY, CDR2 SAAADI, per germline. This CDR3 comprises 18 residues. Trimming pared 2 bases from V and 8 bases from J, leaving 27 bases between. In nucleotides, the CDR3 is TGCGCCAGCAGTGAGCCCTGGGCCGCTAATCCACCTAGAGGGGGCTACACCTTC. Protein: CASSEPWAANPPRGGYTF.

This clone came up once. J is TRBJ1-1 and V is TRBV5-1; no clear D gene. V was clipped by 4 bases and J by 3 bases, with 13 bases between them. Germline V lookup: CDR1 SGHRS, CDR2 YFSETQ. CDR3 length: 14 amino acids. CDR3 nucleotides: TGCGCCAGCAGCGCAGACCGGGTAGACACTGAAGCTTTCTTT. This encodes CASSADRVDTEAFF.

The chain is built from TRBV18 and TRBJ2-5; tentatively, D is TRBD1 (6 bases). The V and J ends lost 3 bases and 2 bases respectively, with 16 bases between them. CDR1 and CDR2 (germline): KGHSH, LQKENI. This CDR3 region has 16 residues. The DNA for the CDR3 is TGTGCCAGCTCACCCCTCGGACCGCAGGGGCAAGAGACCCAGTACTTC. It codes for CASSPLGPQGQETQYF.

This chain uses TRBV15 with TRBJ2-7; either TRBD1 or TRBD2 may supply D (8 bases each). The length of the CDR3 is 15 residues. V lost 2 bases and J lost 3, with 14 bases in between. The germline gives CDR1 LNHNV, CDR2 YYDKDF (reference sequence). The chain's CDR3 is CATSRQGAGGYEQYF. CDR3 nucleotides: TGTGCCACCAGCAGACAGGGGGCGGGAGGCTACGAGCAGTACTTC.